What follows are 21 T cell receptor beta chains derived from one specimen sequenced in a study of post-analysis software for immune sequencing data. No cognate antigen is known for these TCRs. Each TCR beta cDNA library carried unique molecular identifiers. Via MiXCR, TCRdb re-called the PCR reads, giving one row per CDR3 protein. The table has roughly 700,000 distinct CDR3 sequences, 30% seen once; the top ten hold 0.55% to 0.65%. Study observations and caveats: Patients showed TRBV5-6, TRBV5-1 and TRBV20-1 among five TRBV segments more frequent than in controls.

The sequencing sample was made of blood. The receptors shown here come from a girl under 18 with multiple sclerosis.

This rearrangement joins TRBV20-1 to TRBJ2-7; 7 bases fit TRBD1. Trimming cost V 6 bases and J 3 bases; bases outside gene matches: 8. The germline gives CDR1 DFQATT, CDR2 SNEGSKA (reference sequence). This CDR3 is built from 13 residues. CDR3 loop: CSATNRDSYEQYF. CDR3 DNA sequence: TGCAGTGCAACAAACCGGGACAGCTACGAGCAGTACTTC.

This chain joins TRBV27 and TRBJ1-5; the match to TRBD1 covers 12 bases. Germline trimming cut 5 bases from V and 2 bases from J; bases unmatched to any gene: 4. The CDR3 is 16 amino acids. Germline V gives CDR1 MNHEY, CDR2 SMNVEV (reference sequence). The CDR3 sequence: CASSGGTGGGNQPQHF. In nucleotides, the CDR3 is TGTGCCAGCAGTGGGGGGACAGGGGGCGGCAATCAGCCCCAGCATTTT.

The genes are TRBV20-1 and TRBJ2-5; unclear D gene. Germline CDR1 DFQATT, CDR2 SNEGSKA (reference sequence). The V and J ends lost 0 bases and 8 bases respectively, with 10 bases between them. The CDR3 extends over 12 amino acids. The DNA of the CDR3 is TGCAGTGCTAGAGATTCCCCGGGTACCCAGTACTTC. Translation gives CSARDSPGTQYF.

The chain couples TRBV20-1 to TRBJ2-3, with TRBD2 matching over 7 bases. V trimming: 4 bases; J trimming: 5 bases; junction bases outside the gene matches: 12. This CDR3 is 15 amino acids long. Germline loops: CDR1 DFQATT, CDR2 SNEGSKA (reference sequence). The CDR3 loop reads CSATRSAGVEDTQYF. The CDR3 coding sequence is TGCAGTGCTACCCGGTCGGCGGGAGTAGAAGATACGCAGTATTTT.

V and J are TRBV11-2 and TRBJ1-4; 8 positions match TRBD1. This CDR3 is 16 amino acids long. The trim removed 4 bases at V and 4 bases at J, leaving 8 bases unmatched. Germline assignment: CDR1 SGHAT and CDR2 FQNNGV. CDR3 residues: CASSSRPGQVNEKLFF. The CDR3 DNA is TGTGCCAGCAGCTCCCGCCCGGGACAGGTTAATGAAAAACTGTTTTTT.

This chain uses TRBV7-9 with TRBJ2-3; D is unclear. Looked up from germline, CDR1 is SEHNR and CDR2 is FQNEAQ (reference sequence). The CDR3 consists of 15 residues. V was pared by 6 bases and J by 6 bases, with 19 bases between. In DNA, the CDR3 is TGTGCCAGCAGATCCGACAAGCACATTGGGGATACGCAGTATTTT. As protein: CASRSDKHIGDTQYF.

This clonotype was seen only a few times. The CDR3 DNA is TGTGCCAGCAGCTTCGGATGGCGCGGCACTGAAGCTTTCTTT. It translates to CASSFGWRGTEAFF. The rearrangement joins TRBV27 to TRBJ1-1, with D uncertain. Trimming took off 6 bases at V and 4 bases at J, with 15 bases between the two ends. Germline V lookup: CDR1 MNHEY, CDR2 SMNVEV (reference sequence). This CDR3 region has 14 residues.

This clonotype came up once. This chain connects TRBV9 to TRBJ2-3; weak D call: TRBD2 (5 bases). Germline-derived CDR1 and CDR2 are SGDLS and YYNGEE. The CDR3 has 14 amino acids. V was pared by 1 base and J by 4 bases, with 10 bases between. In nucleotides, the CDR3 is TGTGCCAGCAGCGTACTAGGGAGTTCAGATACGCAGTATTTT. This encodes CASSVLGSSDTQYF.

The chain carries TRBV12-3 or TRBV12-4 and TRBJ2-7, with 14 bases matching TRBD2. This CDR3 has 15 amino acids. Trimming took 6 bases from V and 1 from J; bases not matched to a gene: 2. CDR3 residues: CASSGTSGGSYEQYF. The CDR3 coding sequence is TGTGCCAGCAGCGGGACTAGCGGGGGTTCCTACGAGCAGTACTTC.

This clonotype was seen at least ten times. The chain is built from TRBV29-1 and TRBJ2-7; unclear D gene. Trimming pared 0 bases from V and 3 bases from J, leaving 9 bases between. This CDR3 is built from 13 residues. The germline gives CDR1 SQVTM, CDR2 ANQGSEA. The CDR3 DNA follows: TGCAGCGTTGAAGATCAGTGGCGCTACGAGCAGTACTTC. Protein product: CSVEDQWRYEQYF.

The chain links TRBV10-3 to TRBJ2-1; 8 nucleotides agree with TRBD2. Trimming removed 7 bases from V and 16 bases from J; junction bases left unmatched: 15. The germline CDR1 and CDR2 sequences are ENHRY and SYGVKD. The CDR3 contains 13 residues. CDR3 region: CAIKPASGLGYFF. In DNA, the CDR3 is TGTGCCATCAAGCCGGCTAGCGGGTTGGGTTATTTCTTC.

This clonotype was counted a few times. This chain uses TRBV7-8 with TRBJ2-1; D not certain. V was clipped by 1 base and J by 8 bases, with 9 bases between them. The CDR3 runs to 13 residues. The germline V gene encodes CDR1 SGHVS and CDR2 FQNEAQ. The CDR3, as DNA: TGTGCCAGCAGCTTAGTAGACGGGCATGAGCAGTTCTTC. It encodes CASSLVDGHEQFF.

This clonotype was detected a few times. This sequence joins TRBV24-1 and TRBJ2-1; TRBD2 aligns across 12 bases. The CDR3 is made up of 18 amino acids. The germline V gene has CDR1 KGHDR and CDR2 SFDVKD. V shed 4 bases and J 6 bases; nucleotides not matched to a gene: 12. DNA for the CDR3: TGTGCCACCAGTGACCGAGGGACTAGCGGGCTAAGAAGCAATGAGCAGTTCTTC. The encoded protein is CATSDRGTSGLRSNEQFF.

The chain employs TRBV28 and TRBJ1-5; TRBD1 aligns across 7 bases. This CDR3 spans 15 amino acids. Germline V gene lookup returns CDR1 MDHEN and CDR2 SYDVKM. Trimming at V came to 6 bases and at J to 4 bases, leaving 9 bases not matched to a gene. This chain's CDR3 is CASRALQGGNQPQHF. Here the CDR3 DNA reads TGTGCCAGCAGAGCCCTCCAGGGGGGGAATCAGCCCCAGCATTTT.

V usage is TRBV12-3 or TRBV12-4 and J usage is TRBJ2-3; 10 bases fit TRBD1. The V gene end was trimmed by 5 bases and the J gene end by 1 base; junction bases not matched to a gene: 3. The CDR3 spans 15 residues. CDR3 coding DNA: TGTGCCAGCAGTGGACAGGGGGTTGGCACAGATACGCAGTATTTT. It yields the protein CASSGQGVGTDTQYF.

This clonotype appeared a few times. V and J are TRBV18 and TRBJ2-3; 12 bases are a match to TRBD2. Per germline, CDR1 KGHSH and CDR2 LQKENI. CDR3 length: 16 residues. Trimming removed 6 bases from V and 6 bases from J; junction bases left unmatched: 10. The CDR3 spells CASSRTSGASRDTQYF. The CDR3 nucleotides are TGTGCCAGCTCCCGGACTAGCGGGGCCTCCCGGGATACGCAGTATTTT.

J is TRBJ1-4 and V is TRBV20-1, with D unclear. Germline V gives CDR1 DFQATT, CDR2 SNEGSKA (reference sequence). The CDR3 length is 15 residues. The germline V and J ends were trimmed by 6 bases and 7 bases, with 21 bases remaining between them. DNA for the CDR3: TGCAGTGCCACCGGGCAACTATGGGAGGGTGAAAAACTGTTTTTT. Its protein product is CSATGQLWEGEKLFF.

In this sample, this clonotype turned up a few times. V is TRBV4-2 and J is TRBJ2-3; D not resolved. Germline CDR1 LGHNA, CDR2 YNFKEQ. Trimming stripped 0 bases from V and 4 bases from J, with 8 bases between. CDR3 length equals 14 residues. CDR3 residues: CASSQEVGADTQYF. The CDR3 DNA reads TGTGCCAGCAGCCAAGAAGTAGGAGCAGATACGCAGTATTTT.

The J gene is TRBJ2-4, the V gene TRBV12-3 or TRBV12-4; tentatively, D is TRBD2 (5 bases). Trimming shortened V by 6 bases and J by 0 bases, and 15 bases separated the two germline ends. The CDR3 totals 16 residues. The CDR3, as DNA: TGTGCCAGCAGAACTAGGCAGGACCTAGCCAAAAACATTCAGTACTTC. It specifies CASRTRQDLAKNIQYF.

This clonotype was recorded a few times. This chain joins TRBV3-1 and TRBJ1-2; 8 nucleotides match TRBD1. This CDR3 is 13 amino acids long. Per germline, CDR1 LGHDT and CDR2 YNNKEL (reference sequence). The V and J ends lost 3 bases and 4 bases, in that order; junction bases with no gene match: 1. As DNA, the CDR3 is TGTGCCAGCAGCCAGGGACAGGCCTATGGCTACACCTTC. Translating gives CASSQGQAYGYTF.

This clonotype was seen only a few times. The chain joins TRBV5-1 to TRBJ2-5; D is uncertain. Per germline, CDR1 SGHRS and CDR2 YFSETQ. V lost 0 bases, J lost 1 base, and 13 bases lay in between. This CDR3 region has 16 residues. CDR3 nucleotide sequence: TGCGCCAGCAGCTTGGGGTCTCCTGGGTCCCAAGAGACCCAGTACTTC. Encoded protein: CASSLGSPGSQETQYF.